This T cell receptor beta chain was captured in a study of CD8 T cells in ankylosing spondylitis. Study-wide results and caveats: There was a TCR beta motif, made of fewer than 10 highly homologous variants, that appeared characteristic of ankylosing spondylitis blood. Within peripheral blood, clones linked to disease were CD8+ and relatively rare.

TCRdb reanalysed the 5' RACE reads using MiXCR and keeps one entry per CDR3 protein. The table includes about 250,000 distinct CDR3 sequences, over 9.5% detected once. After removal of 0 bases from V and 3 bases from J, the junction contained 3 bases not matched to a gene. CDR3 length: 16 residues. Germline V gene sequence: CDR1 MRHNA, CDR2 SNTAGT. This clonotype was detected many times. The antigen is unknown. This clonotype was obtained from a male donor with ankylosing spondylitis or in good health (not recorded which). This chain uses TRBV6-4 with TRBJ2-1; 9 positions match TRBD2. The specimen was blood, either unsorted or a sorted T cell fraction (not recorded which). CDR3 nucleotides: TGTGCCAGCAGTGACTCGGGCGGGAGGGGCTACAATGAGCAGTTCTTC. This gives the protein CASSDSGGRGYNEQFF.